The 23 T cell receptor beta chains reported below all come from one sample, sequenced in a study of CXCR3-negative and CXCR3-positive naive CD8 T cells (dated 2019 in TCRdb). The sample was run on a NextSeq 550. The Human TCR Profiling Kit (MiLaboratory) was used to make UMI-labeled 5' RACE TRB cDNA libraries. The reads were reprocessed in TCRdb, with one entry per CDR3 protein sequence and no accompanying DNA. The sample table records tens of thousands of distinct CDR3 sequences. Clones ranked in the top ten supply 0.4% to 0.5% of the sample. Sequencing input: naive CXCR3- CD8+ T cells from blood. Interpreted using the paper, the cell subset or site label stands for: CD45RO-CCR7+CD27+CD95- naive CD8+ T cells lacking CXCR3 (TNR3-). The receptors stem from a human donor in good health. Some clones in this sample may be carry-over from other donors' samples.

The V call is TRBV20-1, the J call TRBJ2-1; checking the TCRdb D call of TRBD2 is not possible without DNA. The CDR3 is 16 residues long. Germline CDR1 and CDR2: DFQATT and SNEGSKA (reference sequence). CDR3 region: CSASLLAGKSYNEQFF.

The chain couples TRBV19 to TRBJ2-1; TCRdb gives TRBD2 as the D gene, but with no DNA this cannot be confirmed. The CDR3 spans 15 residues. Germline V lookup: CDR1 LNHDA, CDR2 SQIVND (reference sequence). This CDR3 is CASSATSGGVNEQFF.

J is TRBJ2-2 and V is TRBV7-2; TCRdb's D call of TRBD2 is untestable without DNA. The CDR3 is 18 amino acids. Germline V CDR1 and CDR2: SGHTA, FQGNSA. The CDR3 sequence: CASSHPQLAGGLMGELFF.

This chain's CDR3 is CASSSGANVLTF. The chain carries TRBV27 and TRBJ2-6. Germline CDR1 MNHEY, CDR2 SMNVEV (reference sequence). The CDR3 is 12 amino acids.

This chain joins TRBV7-6 and TRBJ2-7. The CDR3 covers 15 residues. The germline V gene has CDR1 SGHVS and CDR2 FNYEAQ. The CDR3 reads CASSLAAGGFYEQYF.

V usage is TRBV4-3 and J usage is TRBJ2-7; there is no DNA to check the TCRdb D call of TRBD1. The CDR3 totals 14 residues. Germline loops: CDR1 LGHNA, CDR2 YSLEER. The CDR3 loop is CASSQGEFAYEQYF.

V usage is TRBV11-3 and J usage is TRBJ1-1; checking the TCRdb D call of TRBD1 is not possible without DNA. The germline V gene encodes CDR1 SGHNT and CDR2 YENEEA. The CDR3 is 17 amino acids. This chain's CDR3 is CASSLGGTGGLYTEAFF.

This chain links TRBV7-2 with TRBJ2-2; the D call of TRBD2 rests on TCRdb alone, since no DNA is present to check it. The CDR3 totals 18 residues. The germline CDR1 and CDR2 sequences are SGHTA and FQGNSA. The CDR3 sequence: CASSLGWLATPRTGELFF.

The chain joins TRBV6-2 or TRBV6-3 to TRBJ1-1; TCRdb gives TRBD1 as the D gene, but with no DNA this cannot be confirmed. This CDR3 spans 15 amino acids. The germline V gene encodes CDR1 MNHEY and CDR2 SVGEGT. CDR3 in amino acids: CASTSLGQQNTEAFF.

The chain links TRBV6-2 or TRBV6-3 to TRBJ2-3; the D call of TRBD1 rests on TCRdb alone, since no DNA is present to check it. Germline-derived CDR1 and CDR2 are MNHEY and SVGEGT. There are 15 residues in the CDR3. The CDR3 reads CASSYVPGESDTQYF.

This chain links TRBV10-1 with TRBJ1-1; the TRBD1 assignment by TCRdb is unverifiable without DNA. The CDR3 totals 13 residues. CDR1 WNHNN and CDR2 SYGVQD come from the germline V gene (reference sequence). The CDR3 here is CARSTGDNTEVFF.

The genes are TRBV30 and TRBJ1-1. Germline CDR1 and CDR2: GTSNPN and SVGIG (reference sequence). The CDR3 runs to 11 residues. CDR3 sequence: CAGGVSAEAFF.

The V gene is TRBV19, the J gene TRBJ2-3; TCRdb indicates TRBD1, and absent DNA this call remains unverified. The germline CDR1 and CDR2 sequences are LNHDA and SQIVND (reference sequence). This CDR3 contains 14 residues. CDR3: CASTQGQPTDTQYF.

The rearrangement uses TRBV28 and TRBJ2-7. The CDR3 spans 11 residues. Per the germline V gene, CDR1 is MDHEN and CDR2 is SYDVKM. The CDR3 sequence is CASSSHYEQYF.

This chain links TRBV7-6 with TRBJ2-7; TCRdb's D call of TRBD1 is untestable without DNA. This CDR3 has 15 residues. From germline, CDR1 is SGHVS and CDR2 FNYEAQ. The chain's CDR3 is CASSSPGQGAWEQYF.

The chain joins TRBV20-1 to TRBJ2-7; TCRdb's D gene call, TRBD2, goes unchecked for lack of DNA. The CDR3 extends over 14 amino acids. Germline V gene lookup returns CDR1 DFQATT and CDR2 SNEGSKA (reference sequence). CDR3 amino acids: CSAHPSGGIYEQYF.

V usage is TRBV20-1 and J usage is TRBJ2-7; TCRdb's D call of TRBD2 is untestable without DNA. Germline values: CDR1 DFQATT, CDR2 SNEGSKA (reference sequence). The CDR3 runs 14 residues. The CDR3 protein is CSAPSLGRSYEQYF.

The J gene is TRBJ2-7, the V gene TRBV6-5; absent DNA, TCRdb's TRBD1 call cannot be checked. CDR3 size: 14 residues. Germline loops: CDR1 MNHEY, CDR2 SVGAGI. The CDR3 sequence is CASSFGPTGNEQYF.

This sequence joins TRBV5-8 and TRBJ1-5; no DNA is available, so the TRBD1 call from TCRdb remains unchecked. Germline V lookup: CDR1 SGHTS, CDR2 YDEGEE. CDR3 length: 17 residues. Here the CDR3 reads CASSPGTGTWSNQPQHF.

This chain connects TRBV7-3 to TRBJ2-2. This CDR3 is 11 amino acids long. Per germline, CDR1 SGHTA and CDR2 FQGTGA. This chain's CDR3 is CASSLTGELFF.

This chain links TRBV7-3 with TRBJ2-2; TCRdb indicates TRBD2, and absent DNA this call remains unverified. The CDR3 spans 13 residues. CDR1 SGHTA and CDR2 FQGTGA come from the germline V gene. The CDR3 loop reads CASSLMGAGELFF. Full variable domain (outside the CDR3, taken from reference TRBV7-3 and TRBJ2-2): GAGVSQTPSNKVTEKGKYVELRCDPISGHTALYWYRQSLGQGPEFLIYFQGTGAADDSGLPNDRFFAVRPEGSVSTLKIQRTERGDSAVYLCASSLMGAGELFFGEGSRLTVL.

This sequence joins TRBV29-1 and TRBJ2-7; with no DNA, the TCRdb D assignment of TRBD1 cannot be verified. The germline V gene encodes CDR1 SQVTM and CDR2 ANQGSEA. The CDR3 length is 15 residues. The CDR3 is CSVEVAGEPSYEQYF.

CDR3 in amino acids: CASSLGGALHF. This sequence joins TRBV27 and TRBJ1-6. The CDR3 covers 11 residues. Germline-derived CDR1 and CDR2 are MNHEY and SMNVEV (reference sequence).